Shown below are 29 T cell receptor beta chains from a single sample sequenced in a study of blood T cell repertoires in COVID-19. Sequencing was performed with immunoSEQ multiplex PCR; in TCRdb, only in-frame clones are kept and a portion is missing. The table records under 55,000 clones, approximately 80% of them present only once. Sequenced: peripheral blood. These receptor sequences come from a human donor in a cohort sampled during active COVID-19.

The chain couples TRBV7-2 to TRBJ2-4; 7 nucleotides line up with TRBD1. CDR1 SGHTA and CDR2 FQGNSA come from the germline V gene. CDR3 length: 16 amino acids. V gave up 5 bases and J gave up 0 bases; unmatched junction bases: 7. CDR3 in amino acids: CASSITGDPAKNIQYF. The CDR3 DNA follows: TGTGCCAGCAGCATTACAGGGGACCCAGCCAAAAACATTCAGTACTTC.

The rearrangement links TRBV18 to TRBJ1-2; D is ambiguous. There are 11 residues in the CDR3. CDR1 and CDR2 from the germline V gene are KGHSH and LQKENI. The V gene lost 3 bases and the J gene lost 6 bases, with 5 bases spanning the gap. DNA for the CDR3: TGTGCCAGCTCACCCGGGGATGGCTACACCTTC. Translating gives CASSPGDGYTF.

The CDR3 sequence is CASSLDLTDTQYF. As DNA, the CDR3 is TGTGCCAGCAGCTTAGATCTGACAGATACGCAGTATTTT. This chain links TRBV7-9 with TRBJ2-3; D ambiguous. This CDR3 is built from 13 residues. The ends were cut back, 1 base at V and 3 bases at J, with 5 bases in the middle. Germline-derived CDR1 and CDR2 are SEHNR and FQNEAQ (reference sequence).

This clone was counted only a few times. The chain carries TRBV19 and TRBJ1-5; 9 bases are shared with TRBD1. The CDR3 totals 16 residues. Losses at the gene ends were 7 bases for V and 4 bases for J; bases not matched to a gene: 11. Germline V gene sequence: CDR1 LNHDA, CDR2 SQIVND (reference sequence). The CDR3 reads CASTRLTGGVNQPQHF. CDR3 nucleotides: TGTGCCAGTACCAGGCTAACAGGGGGCGTGAATCAGCCCCAGCATTTT.

V and J are TRBV4-3 and TRBJ2-5; 11 bases line up with TRBD1. This CDR3 has 16 residues. The V segment lost 4 bases and the J segment 4 bases; nucleotides outside the gene matches: 8. Germline V CDR1 and CDR2: LGHNA, YSLEER. The DNA of the CDR3 is TGCGCCAGCAGCCCCGGACAGGGGGCTTTTGGAGAGACCCAGTACTTC. It codes for CASSPGQGAFGETQYF.

The rearrangement uses TRBV6-6 and TRBJ2-5, with D maybe TRBD1 (5 bases). Trimming took 0 bases from V and 2 from J, leaving 7 bases between them. Germline V gene data show CDR1 as MNHNY and CDR2 as SVGAGI (reference sequence). The CDR3 is 14 amino acids. The CDR3 spells CASSYSDNQETQYF. The CDR3 DNA follows: TGTGCCAGCAGTTACTCGGACAATCAAGAGACCCAGTACTTC.

The V call is TRBV7-9, the J call TRBJ1-2, with 9 bases matching TRBD1. Germline loops: CDR1 SEHNR, CDR2 FQNEAQ (reference sequence). The CDR3 totals 13 residues. The V gene end was trimmed by 10 bases and the J gene end by 1 base; junction bases not matched to a gene: 4. CDR3 in DNA: TGTGCCACCCCGACAGGGGGTAACTATGGCTACACCTTC. It codes for CATPTGGNYGYTF. The variable domain in full, completed from reference TRBV7-9 and TRBJ1-2, reads DTGVSQNPRHKITKRGQNVTFRCDPISEHNRLYWYRQTLGQGPEFLTYFQNEAQLEKSRLLSDRFSAERPKGSFSTLEIQRTEQGDSAMYLCATPTGGNYGYTFGSGTRLTVV.

The chain couples TRBV2 to TRBJ2-1; 8 bases match TRBD2. Germline CDR1 reads SNHLY; CDR2 reads FYNNEI. With V trimmed by 6 bases and J by 2 bases, 0 bases remained unmatched. The CDR3 sequence is 13 residues long. The CDR3, as DNA: TGTGCCAGCAGGCGGGGGGCCTACAATGAGCAGTTCTTC. Its protein product is CASRRGAYNEQFF.

The CDR3: CASSDGQGKGTDTQYF. The CDR3 DNA sequence: TGTGCCAGCAGTGATGGACAGGGGAAGGGCACAGATACGCAGTATTTT. The V and J genes are TRBV6-1 and TRBJ2-3; 9 bases align to TRBD1. The CDR3 spans 16 residues. In germline, CDR1 is MNHNS, CDR2 SASEGT. V shed 3 bases and J 1 base; nucleotides not matched to a gene: 5.

The chain employs TRBV6-5 and TRBJ2-7; the match to TRBD1 covers 10 bases. This CDR3 comprises 14 residues. V was pared by 7 bases and J by 4 bases, with 7 bases of the junction left unmatched. Germline-derived CDR1 and CDR2 are MNHEY and SVGAGI. In DNA, the CDR3 is TGTGCCAGCAACAAAGACAGGGGGCGATACGAGCAGTACTTC. Amino acid sequence: CASNKDRGRYEQYF.

V and J are TRBV7-2 and TRBJ2-3; 10 bases fit TRBD2. J was trimmed by 3 bases and V by 6 bases; bases with no gene match: 6. Germline V gene data show CDR1 as SGHTA and CDR2 as FQGNSA. The CDR3 consists of 15 residues. The CDR3 DNA is TGTGCCAGCAGGGGACTAGCGACCGGAACAGATACGCAGTATTTT. This codes for CASRGLATGTDTQYF.

The chain is built from TRBV12-3 or TRBV12-4 and TRBJ1-2, with D hard to call. The CDR3 has 13 residues. Trimming pared 3 bases from V and 3 bases from J, leaving 8 bases between. DNA of the CDR3: TGTGCCAGCAGTTTCGTACGGGACTATGGCTACACCTTC. Translation gives CASSFVRDYGYTF.

V is TRBV3-1 (or the pseudogene TRBV3-2) and J is TRBJ2-2; 10 bases map to TRBD1. This CDR3 is 17 amino acids long. Germline V CDR1 and CDR2: LGHDT, YNNKEL (reference sequence). Trimming cost V 4 bases and J 4 bases; bases outside gene matches: 9. The CDR3 region has the DNA TGTGCCAGCAGCCCCCGAGACAGGGGGCATATCACCGGGGAGCTGTTTTTT. It translates to CASSPRDRGHITGELFF.

The chain has TRBV5-1 and TRBJ1-1; no definite D call. The CDR3 loop spans 14 amino acids. V shed 0 bases and J shed 4 bases, with 10 bases lying between them. From germline, CDR1 is SGHRS and CDR2 YFSETQ. The CDR3 protein is CASSLGPGSTEAFF. The CDR3 coding sequence is TGCGCCAGCAGCTTGGGTCCGGGGTCCACTGAAGCTTTCTTT.

V gene TRBV6-5 combines with J gene TRBJ2-2; TRBD2 agrees at 8 bases. CDR3 size: 16 residues. Germline V gene lookup returns CDR1 MNHEY and CDR2 SVGAGI. After removal of 2 bases from V and 4 bases from J, the junction contained 6 bases not matched to a gene. The DNA of the CDR3 is TGTGCCAGCAGTTACCGGACTAGCTCTTTCACCGGGGAGCTGTTTTTT. Its protein is CASSYRTSSFTGELFF.

The chain employs TRBV3-1 (or the pseudogene TRBV3-2) and TRBJ2-1, with D maybe TRBD2 (6 bases). Germline V gene data show CDR1 as LGHDT and CDR2 as YNNKEL (reference sequence). The ends were cut back, 4 bases at V and 5 bases at J, with 9 bases in the middle. CDR3 length: 13 amino acids. CDR3 nucleotides: TGTGCCAGCAGCCGGAAGCGGGACAATGAGCAGTTCTTC. It yields the protein CASSRKRDNEQFF.

The genes are TRBV28 and TRBJ2-2; perhaps TRBD2 as D (5 bases). Germline CDR1 MDHEN, CDR2 SYDVKM. V lost 2 bases and J lost 7, with 11 bases in between. The CDR3 is 14 amino acids. CDR3 region: CASSLTRELGELFF. The CDR3 DNA sequence: TGTGCCAGCAGTTTAACGAGGGAACTCGGGGAGCTGTTTTTT.

The V and J genes are TRBV12-3 or TRBV12-4 and TRBJ2-5, with D hard to call. This CDR3 has 13 amino acids. V dropped 2 bases and J dropped 5 bases, with 9 bases sitting between them. The CDR3 sequence: CASSLTVRETQYF. CDR3 nucleotides: TGTGCCAGCAGTTTAACGGTCCGGGAGACCCAGTACTTC.

The chain joins TRBV6-6 to TRBJ2-7, with 8 bases that match TRBD2. The germline V gene has CDR1 MNHNY and CDR2 SVGAGI (reference sequence). Trimming took 2 bases from V and 8 from J; bases not matched to a gene: 8. The CDR3 has 14 residues. Here the CDR3 reads CASSYDATSEQQYF. CDR3 DNA sequence: TGTGCCAGCAGTTACGACGCGACTAGCGAGCAGCAGTACTTC.

The V and J genes are TRBV25-1 and TRBJ2-7; a weak D match, TRBD2 (6 bases). The CDR3 is made up of 15 amino acids. V lost 1 base, J lost 4 bases, and 14 bases lay in between. Germline CDR1 reads MGHDK; CDR2 reads SYGVNS. The CDR3 nucleotides are TGTGCCAGCAGTGAATTCTCTAGCGTCAGGTACGAGCAGTACTTC. Its translation: CASSEFSSVRYEQYF.

The chain recombines TRBV3-1 (or the pseudogene TRBV3-2) with TRBJ2-6; 11 bases line up with TRBD2. Germline V lookup: CDR1 LGHDT, CDR2 YNNKEL (reference sequence). This CDR3 spans 18 amino acids. V lost 4 bases and J lost 0; bases outside the gene matches: 5. The chain's CDR3 is CASSLRLAGISGANVLTF. In DNA form, the CDR3 reads TGTGCCAGCAGCCTAAGACTAGCGGGGATCTCTGGGGCCAACGTCCTGACTTTC.

Points on this clone: At one of its ends the junction is not consistent with the germline gene, which may arise from a read error. The chain employs TRBV7-3 and TRBJ2-1, with 11 bases matching TRBD2. Germline V lookup: CDR1 SGHTA, CDR2 FQGTGA. The CDR3 sequence is 13 residues long. In DNA form, the CDR3 reads TGTGCCAGCAGCCCGCGGGCTAGCGGGGGGCAGATCTTC. Translating gives CASSPRASGGQIF.

The CDR3 loop reads CASSFDRGQGELFF. DNA for the CDR3: TGTGCCAGCAGTTTCGACAGGGGGCAAGGGGAGCTGTTTTTT. This chain uses TRBV6-5 with TRBJ2-2, with 10 positions matching TRBD1. Trimming cost V 4 bases and J 8 bases; bases outside gene matches: 4. CDR1 MNHEY and CDR2 SVGAGI come from the germline V gene. This CDR3 region has 14 residues.

The J gene is TRBJ2-3, the V gene TRBV5-4; the match to TRBD2 covers 8 bases. Germline V gene data show CDR1 as SGHNT and CDR2 as YYREEE (reference sequence). The ends lost 3 bases at V and 5 bases at J; junction bases unmatched: 11. This CDR3 has 16 amino acids. The CDR3 here is CASSSIWRGAEDTQYF. CDR3 nucleotides: TGTGCCAGCAGCTCAATTTGGCGGGGGGCTGAAGATACGCAGTATTTT.

V is TRBV19 and J is TRBJ1-1; possible D gene TRBD1, 5 bases. CDR3 length equals 12 residues. In germline, CDR1 is LNHDA, CDR2 SQIVND (reference sequence). Trimming stripped 5 bases from V and 3 bases from J, with 7 bases between. CDR3 residues: CASSWGYTEAFF. The CDR3 coding sequence is TGTGCCAGTAGTTGGGGCTACACTGAAGCTTTCTTT.

The CDR3 bases are TGTGCCAGCAGCCCTGGGACAGGGCTAGCCTACGAGCAGTACTTC. Its protein is CASSPGTGLAYEQYF. The chain has TRBV9 and TRBJ2-7; 9 nucleotides agree with TRBD1. CDR3 length: 15 amino acids. Germline V gene data show CDR1 as SGDLS and CDR2 as YYNGEE. V shed 4 bases and J 2 bases; nucleotides not matched to a gene: 7.

The chain joins TRBV19 to TRBJ2-5; 14 bases match TRBD2. CDR1 LNHDA and CDR2 SQIVND come from the germline V gene (reference sequence). The ends lost 4 bases at V and 4 bases at J; junction bases unmatched: 8. CDR3 length: 17 residues. The CDR3 nucleotides are TGTGCCAGTAGTACCCTTGGACTAGCGGGAGGAGGAGAGACCCAGTACTTC. The encoded protein is CASSTLGLAGGGETQYF.

The chain links TRBV18 to TRBJ2-5, with 11 nucleotides matching TRBD2. Unmatched junction bases numbered 6, after V lost 0 bases and J lost 6 bases. The CDR3 runs to 16 residues. Germline V lookup: CDR1 KGHSH, CDR2 LQKENI. This chain's CDR3 is CASSPPSGRAAKTQYF. The CDR3 nucleotides are TGTGCCAGCTCACCACCTAGCGGGAGGGCCGCGAAGACCCAGTACTTC.

This rearrangement joins TRBV6-6 to TRBJ1-6; D call uncertain. The germline V gene has CDR1 MNHNY and CDR2 SVGAGI (reference sequence). Trimming removed 6 bases at V and 1 base at J, with 7 bases between. This CDR3 region has 14 residues. The CDR3 region has the DNA TGTGCCAGCAGCTCTAGTTCCTATAATTCACCCCTCCACTTT. This codes for CASSSSSYNSPLHF.